This TCR beta chain originates from a study of cytomegalovirus exposure and HLA in healthy donors. Overall study: Around 200 million T cells yielded around 100 million unique TCR beta sequences, as an earlier analysis found.

With 60 Vbeta and 13 Jbeta primers, the PCR was carried out. Method: immunoSEQ multiplex PCR; TCRdb's copy keeps in-frame clones and lacks some. Its table lists under 50,000 clones. Details on this clone: Its antigen is unknown. Other DNA sequences of this sample code for an identical CDR3.

Overall study findings and caveats: Analysis was carried out at a later point, and it linked a missense DCLRE1C variant to TCR beta V- and J-gene trimming. Cytomegalovirus status, reportedly, was diagnosed with high specificity and sensitivity by the classifier.

Germline V gene lookup returns CDR1 MDHEN and CDR2 SYDVKM. Trimming removed 8 bases from V and 3 bases from J; junction bases left unmatched: 3. The CDR3 has 12 residues. The source of this sequence is a male donor in good health and CMV-seronegative. The sequencing input was PBMCs. The chain links TRBV28 to TRBJ2-7; 8 nucleotides align to TRBD1. CDR3 bases: TGTGCCAGCGGCACAGGGGGCTACGAGCAGTACTTC. Amino acids: CASGTGGYEQYF.